The rows below give T cell receptor beta chains drawn from one sample of a study of a mutant IDH1 vaccine in newly diagnosed glioma. These receptors are not linked to any known antigen. Data came from immunoSEQ multiplex PCR; TCRdb stores just in-frame clones and leaves some out. The repertoire includes 50,000 to 55,000 clones, approximately 65% of them detected once, and roughly 5% sits in the top ten. The sequenced sample was peripheral blood mononuclear cells (PBMCs), obtained from a glioma patient whose treatment included an IDH1 peptide vaccine. The receptors were gathered from a man aged 35 to 55 with glioma. Some clones in this sample may be carry-over from other donors' samples. CDR3s leave out the opening cysteine and the closing phenylalanine or tryptophan.

TRBV7-9	TRBJ1-3	12	ASSTGGSGNTIY
TRBV19	TRBJ2-2	16	ASSISAGGVRNTGELF
TRBV5-6	TRBJ2-7	12	ASSGDSQVYEQY
TRBV29-1	TRBJ1-1	10	SVDTGFTEAF
TRBV27	TRBJ2-1	11	ASSFGQGTEQF
TRBV7-8	TRBJ2-1	10	ASSPRPTPQF
TRBV2	TRBJ2-3	14	ASSPGTKGPTDTQY
TRBV5-1	TRBJ1-2	12	ASSLSTGDYGYT
TRBV2	TRBJ2-6	10	ASKSGANVLT
TRBV6-5	TRBJ2-7	13	ASSYSSGRQYEQY
TRBV6-5	TRBJ1-5	12	ASSLGPGNQPQH
TRBV6-1	TRBJ2-3	13	ASSEGGGAPDTQY
TRBV29-1	TRBJ2-1	11	SVEGGGGGEQF
TRBV10-2	TRBJ2-1	12	ASRDSARDNEQF
TRBV5-1	TRBJ2-2	12	ASSLAGATGELF
TRBV18	TRBJ2-1	12	ASSPYRGQNEQF
TRBV19	TRBJ2-3	14	ASRRVATKLGDTQY
TRBV4-1	TRBJ2-1	18	ASSQDGPREVPSSYNEQF
TRBV4-2	TRBJ1-5	14	ASSQDLRGEGQPQH
TRBV6-1	TRBJ1-5	11	ASTPPGNQPQH
TRBV19	TRBJ2-3	13	ASSTRRGVTDTQY
TRBV30	TRBJ1-5	11	AWSVTANQPQH